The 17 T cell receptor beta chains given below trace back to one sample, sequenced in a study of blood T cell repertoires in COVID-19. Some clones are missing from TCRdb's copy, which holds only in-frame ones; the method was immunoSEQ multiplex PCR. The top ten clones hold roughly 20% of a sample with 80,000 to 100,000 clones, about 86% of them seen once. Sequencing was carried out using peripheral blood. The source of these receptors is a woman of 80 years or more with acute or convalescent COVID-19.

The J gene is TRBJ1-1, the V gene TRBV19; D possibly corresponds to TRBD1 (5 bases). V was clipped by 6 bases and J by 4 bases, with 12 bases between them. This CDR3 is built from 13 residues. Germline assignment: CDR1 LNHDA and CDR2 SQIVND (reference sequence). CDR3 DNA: TGTGCCAGTAGCTCGGGACTCGGCACTGAAGCTTTCTTT. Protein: CASSSGLGTEAFF.

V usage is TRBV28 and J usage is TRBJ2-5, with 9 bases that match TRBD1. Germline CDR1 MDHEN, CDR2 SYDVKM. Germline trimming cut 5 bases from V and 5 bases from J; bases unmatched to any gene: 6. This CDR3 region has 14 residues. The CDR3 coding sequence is TGTGCCAGCAGTGGGACAGGGTTTTGGGAGACCCAGTACTTC. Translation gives CASSGTGFWETQYF.

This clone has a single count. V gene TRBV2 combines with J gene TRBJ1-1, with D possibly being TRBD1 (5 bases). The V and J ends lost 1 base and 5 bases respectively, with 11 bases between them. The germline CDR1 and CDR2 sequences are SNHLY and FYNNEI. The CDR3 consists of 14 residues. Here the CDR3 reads CASSEESRGTEAFF. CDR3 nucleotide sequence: TGTGCCAGCAGTGAAGAGAGCCGGGGGACTGAAGCTTTCTTT.

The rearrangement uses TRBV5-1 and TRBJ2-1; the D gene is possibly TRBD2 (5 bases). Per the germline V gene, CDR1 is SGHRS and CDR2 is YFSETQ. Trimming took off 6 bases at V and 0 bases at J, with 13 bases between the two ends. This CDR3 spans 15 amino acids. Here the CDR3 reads CASTPLGSSYNEQFF. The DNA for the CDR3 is TGCGCCAGCACCCCTTTGGGGAGCTCCTACAATGAGCAGTTCTTC. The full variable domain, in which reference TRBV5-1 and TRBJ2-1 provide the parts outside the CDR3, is KAGVTQTPRYLIKTRGQQVTLSCSPISGHRSVSWYQQTPGQGLQFLFEYFSETQRNKGNFPGRFSGRQFSNSRSEMNVSTLELGDSALYLCASTPLGSSYNEQFFGPGTRLTVL.

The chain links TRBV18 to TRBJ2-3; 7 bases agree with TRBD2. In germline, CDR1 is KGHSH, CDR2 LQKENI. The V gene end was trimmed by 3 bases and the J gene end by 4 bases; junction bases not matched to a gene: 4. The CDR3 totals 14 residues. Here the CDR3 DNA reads TGTGCCAGCTCACCTCTAGCGGCCCCAGATACGCAGTATTTT. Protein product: CASSPLAAPDTQYF.

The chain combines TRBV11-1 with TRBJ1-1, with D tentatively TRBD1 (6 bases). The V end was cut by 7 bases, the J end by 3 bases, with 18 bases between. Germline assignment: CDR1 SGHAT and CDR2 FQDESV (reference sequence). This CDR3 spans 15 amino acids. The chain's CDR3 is CASTAAGGRDTEAFF. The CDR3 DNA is TGTGCCAGCACGGCCGCGGGGGGCAGGGACACTGAAGCTTTCTTT.

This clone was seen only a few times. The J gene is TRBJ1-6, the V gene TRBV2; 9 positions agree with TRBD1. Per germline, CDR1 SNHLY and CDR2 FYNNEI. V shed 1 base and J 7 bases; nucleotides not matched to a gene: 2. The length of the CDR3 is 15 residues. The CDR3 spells CASSEEGTGNSPLHF. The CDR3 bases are TGTGCCAGCAGTGAAGAAGGGACAGGGAATTCACCCCTCCACTTT.

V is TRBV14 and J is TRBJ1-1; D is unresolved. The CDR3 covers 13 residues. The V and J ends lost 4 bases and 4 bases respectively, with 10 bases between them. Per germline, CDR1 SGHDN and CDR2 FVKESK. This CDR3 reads CASSPVLGTEAFF. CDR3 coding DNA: TGTGCCAGCAGCCCTGTACTTGGCACTGAAGCTTTCTTT.

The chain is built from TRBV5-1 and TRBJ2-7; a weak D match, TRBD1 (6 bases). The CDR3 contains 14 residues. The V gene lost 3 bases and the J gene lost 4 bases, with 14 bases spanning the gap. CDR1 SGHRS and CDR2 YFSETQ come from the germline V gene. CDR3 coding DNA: TGCGCCAGCAGCTCGTCCCGGGACATTTACGAGCAGTACTTC. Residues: CASSSSRDIYEQYF.

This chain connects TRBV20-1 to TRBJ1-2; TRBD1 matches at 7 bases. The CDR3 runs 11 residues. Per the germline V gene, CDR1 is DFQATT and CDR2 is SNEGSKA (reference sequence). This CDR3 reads CTTTGVEGYTF. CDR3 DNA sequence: TGCACCACCACAGGGGTCGAAGGCTACACCTTC.

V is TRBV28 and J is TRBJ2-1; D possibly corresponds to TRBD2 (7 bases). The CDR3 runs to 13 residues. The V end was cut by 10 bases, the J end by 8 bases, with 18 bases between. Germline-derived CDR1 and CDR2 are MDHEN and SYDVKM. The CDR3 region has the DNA TGTGCCACCCAAAGGGGGGGGTGGGATGAGCAGTTCTTC. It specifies CATQRGGWDEQFF.

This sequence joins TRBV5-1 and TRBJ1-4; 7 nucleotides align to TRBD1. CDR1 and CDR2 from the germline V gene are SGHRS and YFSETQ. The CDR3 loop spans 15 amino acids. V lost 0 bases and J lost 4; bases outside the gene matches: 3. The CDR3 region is CASSLATGRNEKLFF. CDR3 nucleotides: TGCGCCAGCAGCTTGGCGACAGGGCGTAATGAAAAACTGTTTTTT.

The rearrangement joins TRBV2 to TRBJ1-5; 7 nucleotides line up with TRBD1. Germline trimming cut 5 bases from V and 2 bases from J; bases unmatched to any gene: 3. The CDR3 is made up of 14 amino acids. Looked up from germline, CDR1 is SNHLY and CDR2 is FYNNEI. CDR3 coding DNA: TGTGCCAGCAGTCCCGACAGGGGCAATCAGCCCCAGCATTTT. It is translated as CASSPDRGNQPQHF.

The CDR3 DNA follows: TGTGCCAGCAGCGCCGGACAGGGAAATTCACCCCTCCACTTT. It yields the protein CASSAGQGNSPLHF. V usage is TRBV7-8 and J usage is TRBJ1-6; 8 bases agree with TRBD1. The CDR3 has 14 residues. J was trimmed by 7 bases and V by 5 bases; bases with no gene match: 4. Germline assignment: CDR1 SGHVS and CDR2 FQNEAQ.

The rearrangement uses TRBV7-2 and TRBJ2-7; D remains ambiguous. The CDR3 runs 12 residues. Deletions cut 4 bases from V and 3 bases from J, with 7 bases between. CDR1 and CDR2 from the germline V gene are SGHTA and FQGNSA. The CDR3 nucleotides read TGTGCCAGCAGCTCCACCTACTACGAGCAGTACTTC. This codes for CASSSTYYEQYF.

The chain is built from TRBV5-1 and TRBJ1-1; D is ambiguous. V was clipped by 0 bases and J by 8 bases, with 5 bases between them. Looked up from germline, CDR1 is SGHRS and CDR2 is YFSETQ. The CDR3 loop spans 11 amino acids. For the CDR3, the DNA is TGCGCCAGCAGCTTGGGTGTAGAAGCTTTCTTT. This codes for CASSLGVEAFF.

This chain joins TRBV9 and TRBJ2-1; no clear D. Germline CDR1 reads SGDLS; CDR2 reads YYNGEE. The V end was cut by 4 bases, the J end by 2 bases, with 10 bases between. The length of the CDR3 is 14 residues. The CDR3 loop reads CASSPQNTYNEQFF. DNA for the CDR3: TGTGCCAGCAGCCCTCAAAACACCTACAATGAGCAGTTCTTC.